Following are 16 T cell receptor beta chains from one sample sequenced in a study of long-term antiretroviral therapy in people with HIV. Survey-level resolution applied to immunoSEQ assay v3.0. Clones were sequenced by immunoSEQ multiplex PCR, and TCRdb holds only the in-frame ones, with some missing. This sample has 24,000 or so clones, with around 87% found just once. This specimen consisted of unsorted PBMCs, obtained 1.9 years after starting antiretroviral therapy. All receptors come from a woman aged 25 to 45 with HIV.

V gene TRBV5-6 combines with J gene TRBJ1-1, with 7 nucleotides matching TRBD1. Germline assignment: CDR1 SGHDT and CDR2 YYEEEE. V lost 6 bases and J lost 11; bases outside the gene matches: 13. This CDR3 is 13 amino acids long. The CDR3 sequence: CASIGRGGKEAFF. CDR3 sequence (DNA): TGTGCCAGCATCGGGCGAGGGGGCAAAGAGGCTTTCTTT.

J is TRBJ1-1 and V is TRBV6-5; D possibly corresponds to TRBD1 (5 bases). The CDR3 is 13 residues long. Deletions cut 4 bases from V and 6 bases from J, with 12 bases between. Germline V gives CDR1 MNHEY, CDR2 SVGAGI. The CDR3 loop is CASSWNWGAEAFF. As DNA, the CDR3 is TGTGCCAGCAGTTGGAATTGGGGGGCTGAAGCTTTCTTT.

The CDR3 DNA is TGTGCCGGCAACCTCGGAGAAAAACTGTTTTTT. Amino acid sequence: CAGNLGEKLFF. This rearrangement joins TRBV7-9 to TRBJ1-4; unclear D gene. Germline CDR1 and CDR2: SEHNR and FQNEAQ (reference sequence). The CDR3 is 11 amino acids. V was shortened by 11 bases and J by 8 bases, with 12 bases between the two germline ends.

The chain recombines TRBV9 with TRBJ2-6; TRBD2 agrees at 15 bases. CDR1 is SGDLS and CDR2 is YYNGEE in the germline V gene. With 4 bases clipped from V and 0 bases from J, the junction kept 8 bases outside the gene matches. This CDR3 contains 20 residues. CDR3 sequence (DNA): TGTGCCAGCAGCCCCCGGGGACTAGCGGGGGGCTACTCTGGGGCCAACGTCCTGACTTTC. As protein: CASSPRGLAGGYSGANVLTF.

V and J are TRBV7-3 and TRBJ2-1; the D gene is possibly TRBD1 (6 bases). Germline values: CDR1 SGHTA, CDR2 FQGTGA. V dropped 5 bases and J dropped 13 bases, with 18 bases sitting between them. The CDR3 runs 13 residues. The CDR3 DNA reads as TGTGCCAGCAGCCTAATACAGGGCTCTCTACAGTTCTTC. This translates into CASSLIQGSLQFF.

The CDR3 nucleotides are TGTGCCTGGAGTACCGGACAGGGGGCCAATCAGCCCCAGCATTTT. Protein product: CAWSTGQGANQPQHF. The chain has TRBV30 and TRBJ1-5; 11 bases agree with TRBD1. Germline CDR1 is GTSNPN and CDR2 is SVGIG (reference sequence). The CDR3 loop spans 15 amino acids. V shed 2 bases, J shed 3 bases, and the junction held 3 bases outside the gene matches.

For the CDR3, the DNA is TGTGCCAGCAGTCTGCAGACAGGGTATAGCTATGGCTACACCTTC. Amino acid sequence: CASSLQTGYSYGYTF. The V and J genes are TRBV6-1 and TRBJ1-2; 7 nucleotides match TRBD1. V dropped 5 bases and J dropped 4; count of bases not matched to a gene: 10. This CDR3 comprises 15 residues. Germline values: CDR1 MNHNS, CDR2 SASEGT.

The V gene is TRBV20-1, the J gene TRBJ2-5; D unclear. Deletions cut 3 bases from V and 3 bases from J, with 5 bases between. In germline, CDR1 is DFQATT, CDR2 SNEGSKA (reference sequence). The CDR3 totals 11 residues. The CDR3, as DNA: TGCAGTGCTAGTAGGGAAGAGACCCAGTACTTC. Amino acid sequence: CSASREETQYF.

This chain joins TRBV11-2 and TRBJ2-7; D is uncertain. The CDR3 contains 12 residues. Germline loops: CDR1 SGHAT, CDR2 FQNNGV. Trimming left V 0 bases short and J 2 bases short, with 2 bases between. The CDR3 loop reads CASSLETYEQYF. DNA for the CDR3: TGTGCCAGCAGCTTAGAAACCTACGAGCAGTACTTC. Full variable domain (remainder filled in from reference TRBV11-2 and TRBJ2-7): EAGVAQSPRYKIIEKRQSVAFWCNPISGHATLYWYQQILGQGPKLLIQFQNNGVVDDSQLPKDRFSAERLKGVDSTLKIQPAKLEDSAVYLCASSLETYEQYFGPGTRLTVT.

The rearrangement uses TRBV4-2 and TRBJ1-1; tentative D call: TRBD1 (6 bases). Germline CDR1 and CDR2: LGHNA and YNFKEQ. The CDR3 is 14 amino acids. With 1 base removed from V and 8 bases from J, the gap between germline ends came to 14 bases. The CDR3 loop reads CASSQGGQASEAFF. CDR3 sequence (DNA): TGTGCCAGCAGCCAAGGGGGGCAGGCGTCCGAAGCTTTCTTT.

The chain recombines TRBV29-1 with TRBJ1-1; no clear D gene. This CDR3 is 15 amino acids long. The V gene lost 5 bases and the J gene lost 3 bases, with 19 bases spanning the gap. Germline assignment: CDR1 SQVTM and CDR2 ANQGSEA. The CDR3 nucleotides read TGCAGCGTTTTGCCCCCTGTCGGTGTGGACACTGAAGCTTTCTTT. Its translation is CSVLPPVGVDTEAFF.

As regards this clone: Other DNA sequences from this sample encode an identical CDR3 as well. The CDR3 DNA sequence: TGTGCCAGCAGCCAAACGACGGGGACTGAAGCTTTCTTT. Residues: CASSQTTGTEAFF. The chain joins TRBV6-6 to TRBJ1-1; no clear D. The germline V and J ends were trimmed by 6 bases and 5 bases, with 13 bases remaining between them. This CDR3 contains 13 residues. CDR1 MNHNY and CDR2 SVGAGI come from the germline V gene (reference sequence).

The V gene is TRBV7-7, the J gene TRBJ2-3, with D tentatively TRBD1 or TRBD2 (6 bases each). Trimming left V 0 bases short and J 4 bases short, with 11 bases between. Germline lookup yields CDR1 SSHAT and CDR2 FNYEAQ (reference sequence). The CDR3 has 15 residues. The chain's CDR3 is CASSLAGGGADTQYF. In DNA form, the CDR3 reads TGTGCCAGCAGCTTAGCTGGGGGCGGGGCAGATACGCAGTATTTT. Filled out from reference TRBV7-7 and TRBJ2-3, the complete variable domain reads GAGVSQSPRYKVTKRGQDVTLRCDPISSHATLYWYQQALGQGPEFLTYFNYEAQPDKSGLPSDRFSAERPEGSISTLTIQRTEQRDSAMYRCASSLAGGGADTQYFGPGTRLTVL.

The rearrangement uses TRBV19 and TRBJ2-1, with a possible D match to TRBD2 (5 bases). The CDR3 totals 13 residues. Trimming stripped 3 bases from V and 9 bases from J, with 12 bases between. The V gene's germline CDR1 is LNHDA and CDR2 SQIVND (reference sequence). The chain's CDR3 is CASSIPPGSEQFF. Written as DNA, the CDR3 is TGTGCCAGTAGTATCCCCCCGGGGAGTGAGCAGTTCTTC.

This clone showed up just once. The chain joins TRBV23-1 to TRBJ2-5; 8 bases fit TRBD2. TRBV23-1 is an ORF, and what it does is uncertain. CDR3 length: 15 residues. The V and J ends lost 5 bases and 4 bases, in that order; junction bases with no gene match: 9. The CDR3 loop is CASSNGLARSETQYF. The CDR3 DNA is TGCGCCAGCAGTAATGGACTAGCTCGGTCAGAGACCCAGTACTTC.

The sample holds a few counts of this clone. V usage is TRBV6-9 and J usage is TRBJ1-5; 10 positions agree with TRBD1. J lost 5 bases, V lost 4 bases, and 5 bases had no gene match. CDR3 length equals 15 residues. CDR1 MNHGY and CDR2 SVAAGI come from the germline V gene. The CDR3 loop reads CASSSTGTGDQPQHF. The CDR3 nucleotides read TGTGCCAGCAGTTCCACCGGGACAGGGGATCAGCCCCAGCATTTT.